The 27 T cell receptor beta chains below all came from one sample that was sequenced in a study of response to subunit inactivated influenza vaccine. TCRdb re-derived calls from the RT-PCR reads in MiXCR, one entry per CDR3 protein. This sample has about 700,000 distinct CDR3 sequences, with 14% found just once. The source material was PBMCs from blood, sampled 14 to 15 days before vaccination. Receptors were obtained from a man aged 50 or older who received an inactivated influenza vaccine.

The genes are TRBV5-1 and TRBJ1-1, with 8 nucleotides matching TRBD1. The CDR3 has 13 residues. Germline loops: CDR1 SGHRS, CDR2 YFSETQ. Losses at the gene ends were 4 bases for V and 11 bases for J; bases not matched to a gene: 10. Written as DNA, the CDR3 is TGCGCCAGCAGCACAGGACAGGGAGGGGAGGCTTTCTTT. Translating gives CASSTGQGGEAFF.

V usage is TRBV5-1 and J usage is TRBJ1-2, with 9 bases matching TRBD1. CDR3 length: 15 residues. Germline V gives CDR1 SGHRS, CDR2 YFSETQ. Trimming removed 4 bases from V and 4 bases from J; junction bases left unmatched: 8. The CDR3 is CASSKGQGHAYGYTF. CDR3 nucleotides: TGCGCCAGCAGCAAAGGACAGGGGCATGCCTATGGCTACACCTTC.

The J gene is TRBJ2-5, the V gene TRBV10-3; D may be TRBD2 (5 bases). V was clipped by 4 bases and J by 5 bases, with 11 bases between them. This CDR3 has 13 amino acids. Germline V gives CDR1 ENHRY, CDR2 SYGVKD. The CDR3 DNA reads TGTGCCATCAGTGGTGGACTCTCGGAGACCCAGTACTTC. Translation: CAISGGLSETQYF.

The chain uses TRBV28 and TRBJ2-2; D is unclear. There are 14 residues in the CDR3. Deletions cut 8 bases from V and 0 bases from J, with 10 bases between. In germline, CDR1 is MDHEN, CDR2 SYDVKM. CDR3 sequence: CASAPHPNTGELFF. CDR3 sequence (DNA): TGTGCCAGCGCCCCGCACCCGAACACCGGGGAGCTGTTTTTT.

This rearrangement joins TRBV28 to TRBJ2-1; D is possibly TRBD1 or TRBD2 (5 bases each). Trimming removed 3 bases from V and 4 bases from J, with 13 bases in between. The germline V gene has CDR1 MDHEN and CDR2 SYDVKM. The length of the CDR3 is 15 residues. CDR3 region: CASSFGATNYNEQFF. The CDR3 bases are TGTGCCAGCAGTTTCGGGGCCACTAATTACAATGAGCAGTTCTTC.

This rearrangement joins TRBV19 to TRBJ2-5, with a possible D match to TRBD1 (7 bases). The V and J ends lost 6 bases and 3 bases respectively, with 17 bases between them. This CDR3 contains 15 residues. Germline CDR1 reads LNHDA; CDR2 reads SQIVND (reference sequence). The CDR3 DNA is TGTGCCAGTAGGATGACAGGGAGGCCCGAAGAGACCCAGTACTTC. Protein sequence: CASRMTGRPEETQYF.

The sample holds a few counts of this clonotype. V and J are TRBV7-6 and TRBJ2-2, with 7 bases identical to TRBD2. The CDR3 covers 14 residues. Germline lookup yields CDR1 SGHVS and CDR2 FNYEAQ. J lost 6 bases, V lost 5 bases, and 6 bases had no gene match. The CDR3 DNA reads as TGTGCCAGCAGCCCCCTTACTAGCGCCGGGGAGCTGTTTTTT. Translating gives CASSPLTSAGELFF.

Only a few counts were recorded for this clonotype. The chain joins TRBV20-1 to TRBJ2-5, with D hard to call. Germline V CDR1 and CDR2: DFQATT, SNEGSKA (reference sequence). The CDR3 covers 14 residues. Between the trimmed V and J ends, which lost 0 bases and 0 bases, there was a span of 8 bases. The DNA for the CDR3 is TGCAGTGCTAGAGATCAGCGATACCAAGAGACCCAGTACTTC. It specifies CSARDQRYQETQYF.

The chain is built from TRBV20-1 and TRBJ2-5; TRBD1 might be the D (5 bases). V dropped 3 bases and J dropped 0 bases, with 8 bases sitting between them. Germline V lookup: CDR1 DFQATT, CDR2 SNEGSKA (reference sequence). This CDR3 has 13 amino acids. The CDR3 protein is CSASWTNQETQYF. The CDR3 DNA is TGCAGTGCTAGTTGGACAAACCAAGAGACCCAGTACTTC.

This clonotype was recorded a few times. An end of the junction differs from the germline gene, which may be a read error. The chain recombines TRBV12-3 or TRBV12-4 with TRBJ1-2; a weak D match, TRBD1 (6 bases). The CDR3 has 13 amino acids. CDR3 nucleotide sequence: TGTGCCAGCAGCCAATCAGGGGTGGGTGGCTACACTTTC. Translating it yields CASSQSGVGGYTF.

This clonotype has just one count. This rearrangement joins TRBV4-2 to TRBJ2-5, with 11 bases fitting TRBD1. The germline CDR1 and CDR2 sequences are LGHNA and YNFKEQ. V lost 4 bases and J lost 5; bases outside the gene matches: 9. The CDR3 loop spans 16 amino acids. Here the CDR3 DNA reads TGTGCCAGCAGCCGGGGGGACAGGGGGGGTTCGGAGACCCAGTACTTC. This translates into CASSRGDRGGSETQYF.

The CDR3 loop is CSAPAELAGGIETQYF. CDR3 nucleotide sequence: TGCAGTGCCCCAGCCGAACTAGCGGGGGGGATAGAGACCCAGTACTTC. The V gene is TRBV20-1, the J gene TRBJ2-5; 13 positions agree with TRBD2. V was clipped by 6 bases and J by 4 bases; unmatched bases: 11. The CDR3 contains 16 residues. CDR1 and CDR2 from the germline V gene are DFQATT and SNEGSKA (reference sequence).

The V call is TRBV6-1, the J call TRBJ2-5; D is possibly TRBD1 or TRBD2 (5 bases each). Germline V gives CDR1 MNHNS, CDR2 SASEGT. V was pared by 6 bases and J by 5 bases, with 16 bases between. CDR3 length: 14 amino acids. The CDR3 coding sequence is TGTGCCAGCAGCCCCCCCATGAGGGGTGAGACCCAGTACTTC. Protein sequence: CASSPPMRGETQYF.

This clonotype was detected only a few times. The CDR3 loop reads CASAIDGAYNEQFF. CDR3 bases: TGTGCCAGCGCAATTGACGGCGCCTACAATGAGCAGTTCTTC. The chain uses TRBV7-2 and TRBJ2-1; unclear D gene. Germline CDR1 reads SGHTA; CDR2 reads FQGNSA. Trimming took off 8 bases at V and 2 bases at J, with 13 bases between the two ends. There are 14 residues in the CDR3.

This clonotype was observed a few times. V is TRBV27 and J is TRBJ2-1; a weak D match, TRBD1 (5 bases). The CDR3 sequence is 14 residues long. V was clipped by 3 bases and J by 4 bases, with 10 bases between them. Germline values: CDR1 MNHEY, CDR2 SMNVEV (reference sequence). In DNA, the CDR3 is TGTGCCAGCAGTTTCAGGGTCTCATACAATGAGCAGTTCTTC. Protein: CASSFRVSYNEQFF.

In its sample, this clonotype was seen a few times. The rearrangement uses TRBV7-2 and TRBJ1-5; D is unclear. This CDR3 is built from 14 residues. Germline CDR1 and CDR2: SGHTA and FQGNSA. The V gene lost 2 bases and the J gene lost 7 bases, with 12 bases spanning the gap. CDR3: CASSLTGTNQPQHF. The CDR3 DNA reads as TGTGCCAGCAGCTTAACCGGAACGAACCAGCCCCAGCATTTT.

This clonotype was counted a single time. V and J are TRBV5-1 and TRBJ2-2, with D uncertain. Looked up from germline, CDR1 is SGHRS and CDR2 is YFSETQ. The ends were cut back, 4 bases at V and 6 bases at J, with 10 bases in the middle. This CDR3 has 13 residues. CDR3 residues: CASSASLPGELFF. CDR3 DNA: TGCGCCAGCAGCGCCAGCCTCCCCGGGGAGCTGTTTTTT.

This chain connects TRBV7-8 to TRBJ2-7, with 7 bases identical to TRBD1. After removal of 1 base from V and 3 bases from J, the junction contained 3 bases not matched to a gene. CDR1 is SGHVS, CDR2 FQNEAQ, per germline. The CDR3 covers 14 residues. The CDR3 region is CASSLDGTVYEQYF. CDR3 sequence (DNA): TGTGCCAGCAGCTTAGATGGGACAGTCTACGAGCAGTACTTC. Based on the CDR3 plus reference TRBV7-8 and TRBJ2-7, the full variable domain is GAGVSQSPRYKVAKRGQDVALRCDPISGHVSLFWYQQALGQGPEFLTYFQNEAQLDKSGLPSDRFFAERPEGSVSTLKIQRTQQEDSAVYLCASSLDGTVYEQYFGPGTRLTVT.

This clonotype was seen repeatedly, ten times or more. This chain links TRBV9 with TRBJ2-7; 8 nucleotides agree with TRBD2. The CDR3 is made up of 15 amino acids. Germline CDR1 reads SGDLS; CDR2 reads YYNGEE. J lost 2 bases, V lost 5 bases, and 9 bases had no gene match. The CDR3 nucleotides read TGTGCCAGCAGTGAAGCGGGAGATTTCCCCTACGAGCAGTACTTC. Translated, it gives CASSEAGDFPYEQYF.

This clonotype was counted ten times or more. V gene TRBV7-2 combines with J gene TRBJ2-3, with 7 bases fitting TRBD1. Germline lookup yields CDR1 SGHTA and CDR2 FQGNSA. The CDR3 consists of 16 residues. Losses at the gene ends were 5 bases for V and 0 bases for J; bases not matched to a gene: 8. The CDR3 DNA is TGTGCCAGCAGCCGCGACAGGGCCTCTAGCACAGATACGCAGTATTTT. Translation: CASSRDRASSTDTQYF. Complete variable domain (other parts from reference TRBV7-2 and TRBJ2-3): GAGVSQSPSNKVTEKGKDVELRCDPISGHTALYWYRQSLGQGLEFLIYFQGNSAPDKSGLPSDRFSAERTGGSVSTLTIQRTQQEDSAVYLCASSRDRASSTDTQYFGPGTRLTVL.

CDR3 sequence: CASSPRQGNRVYEQYF. For the CDR3, the DNA is TGTGCCAGCTCACCTCGACAGGGTAATAGAGTATACGAGCAGTACTTC. V and J are TRBV18 and TRBJ2-7; 7 bases are shared with TRBD1. The J segment lost 4 bases and the V segment lost 3 bases, leaving 12 bases of the junction unmatched. CDR1 KGHSH and CDR2 LQKENI come from the germline V gene. This CDR3 is built from 16 residues.

The CDR3 nucleotides are TGTGCCAGCAGTGAGGACAGGGGGCCCCCCTACGAGCAGTACTTC. It specifies CASSEDRGPPYEQYF. V gene TRBV28 combines with J gene TRBJ2-7, with 11 bases lining up with TRBD1. The CDR3 contains 15 residues. With V trimmed by 5 bases and J by 2 bases, 5 bases remained unmatched. Looked up from germline, CDR1 is MDHEN and CDR2 is SYDVKM.

The rearrangement links TRBV6-1 to TRBJ2-6; weak D call: TRBD1 (6 bases). The CDR3 loop spans 17 amino acids. Trimming removed 6 bases from V and 1 base from J, with 16 bases in between. Germline values: CDR1 MNHNS, CDR2 SASEGT. As DNA, the CDR3 is TGTGCCAGCAGCCCAGACGGCAGGGGATCTGGGGCCAACGTCCTGACTTTC. Translated, it gives CASSPDGRGSGANVLTF.

This clonotype turned up a few times. The chain couples TRBV19 to TRBJ2-1, with TRBD2 identical over 7 bases. The CDR3 length is 17 residues. The junction had 6 bases not matched to a gene; V was cut back by 0 bases and J by 1 base. CDR1 is LNHDA and CDR2 is SQIVND in the germline V gene (reference sequence). CDR3 DNA sequence: TGTGCCAGTAGTATAGATCGGGCTAGCGGTTCCTACAATGAGCAGTTCTTC. Its translation is CASSIDRASGSYNEQFF.

This sequence joins TRBV2 and TRBJ1-4; D not certain. This CDR3 region has 13 residues. V was clipped by 8 bases and J by 10 bases, with 17 bases between them. Germline loops: CDR1 SNHLY, CDR2 FYNNEI. CDR3 in amino acids: CASGPGMAGKLFF. The CDR3 region has the DNA TGTGCCAGCGGCCCGGGGATGGCTGGAAAACTGTTTTTT.

This clonotype was detected only a few times. The V call is TRBV14, the J call TRBJ2-1; no definite D call. V was shortened by 2 bases and J by 2 bases, with 10 bases between the two germline ends. From germline, CDR1 is SGHDN and CDR2 FVKESK. The CDR3 is 15 residues long. CDR3 DNA: TGTGCCAGCAGCCAAACGACTGGAACCTACAATGAGCAGTTCTTC. Amino acid sequence: CASSQTTGTYNEQFF.

V and J are TRBV10-3 and TRBJ2-3; 10 bases line up with TRBD2. V lost 1 base and J lost 5; bases outside the gene matches: 6. The germline V gene encodes CDR1 ENHRY and CDR2 SYGVKD. There are 16 residues in the CDR3. CDR3 sequence reads: CAISEFWTSGVDTQYF. CDR3 sequence (DNA): TGTGCCATCAGTGAGTTTTGGACTAGCGGTGTAGATACGCAGTATTTT.